Each of the 13 T cell receptor beta chains below was sequenced from the same sample in a study of blood T cells in healthy people across ages. The authors ran a second PCR of about 7 to 12 cycles using a sample-barcoded 5' primer and a J-beta primer mix. In TCRdb, the 5' RACE reads were re-called with MiXCR into one record per CDR3 protein. The sample comprises 1,100,000 or so distinct CDR3 sequences, 40% to 45% of which are singletons, and 18% rests with the top ten. The sample comprised blood. These receptor sequences come from a woman aged 60-75 years in good health.

This clonotype was detected once. The chain recombines TRBV6-6 with TRBJ1-1, with 7 bases matching TRBD1. Losses at the gene ends were 2 bases for V and 4 bases for J; bases not matched to a gene: 10. Looked up from germline, CDR1 is MNHNY and CDR2 is SVGAGI (reference sequence). CDR3 length: 16 amino acids. The DNA for the CDR3 is TGTGCCAGCAGTTACGGCGGGCGACAGGGAGTCACTGAAGCTTTCTTT. Amino acid sequence: CASSYGGRQGVTEAFF.

This clonotype was seen more than once but under ten times. The chain couples TRBV7-2 to TRBJ2-7; D is unclear. Germline CDR1 reads SGHTA; CDR2 reads FQGNSA. The CDR3 is 15 residues long. V gave up 2 bases and J gave up 1 base, with 12 bases separating them. CDR3 residues: CASSLQTGQSYEQYF. The CDR3, as DNA: TGTGCCAGCAGCTTACAAACCGGCCAGTCCTACGAGCAGTACTTC.

The chain couples TRBV20-1 to TRBJ2-7; D perhaps matches TRBD2 (6 bases). Germline V CDR1 and CDR2: DFQATT, SNEGSKA (reference sequence). The CDR3 runs to 13 residues. V gave up 0 bases and J gave up 6 bases, with 12 bases separating them. The CDR3 sequence is CSARDTSFSEQYF. As DNA, the CDR3 is TGCAGTGCTAGAGATACTAGCTTCAGCGAGCAGTACTTC.

The CDR3 here is CASSFPAGGLQGVGLDEQFF. The CDR3 DNA is TGTGCCAGCAGTTTTCCGGCCGGAGGGCTACAGGGTGTGGGTCTTGATGAGCAGTTCTTC. The V gene is TRBV28, the J gene TRBJ2-1; D tentatively reads TRBD1 or TRBD2 (6 bases each). Deletions cut 3 bases from V and 8 bases from J, with 32 bases between. Germline CDR1 is MDHEN and CDR2 is SYDVKM. The CDR3 is 20 amino acids.

This clonotype was counted once. This chain uses TRBV9 with TRBJ2-1; 8 bases align to TRBD2. CDR3 length equals 15 residues. Germline V gene data show CDR1 as SGDLS and CDR2 as YYNGEE. The ends lost 0 bases at V and 8 bases at J; junction bases unmatched: 7. The CDR3 region is CASSVGAGEADEQFF. The CDR3 DNA reads TGTGCCAGCAGCGTAGGAGCGGGAGAAGCCGATGAGCAGTTCTTC.

This clonotype has a single count. The chain joins TRBV7-3 to TRBJ2-5, with TRBD1 matching over 7 bases. V was clipped by 5 bases and J by 11 bases; unmatched bases: 14. The CDR3 is 14 residues long. The germline gives CDR1 SGHTA, CDR2 FQGTGA. CDR3 residues: CASSQGTETYGQYF. CDR3 in DNA: TGTGCCAGCAGCCAAGGGACAGAGACCTACGGGCAGTACTTC.

The CDR3 nucleotides read TGTGCCAGTAGTATAGTTGGGCTAGCGGGGACGGAGCAGTTCTTC. This codes for CASSIVGLAGTEQFF. V is TRBV19 and J is TRBJ2-1; TRBD2 agrees at 9 bases. The CDR3 sequence is 15 residues long. Germline V gene sequence: CDR1 LNHDA, CDR2 SQIVND (reference sequence). Unmatched junction bases numbered 8, after V lost 1 base and J lost 10 bases.

This clonotype was observed a handful of times. V usage is TRBV20-1 and J usage is TRBJ2-3; a possible D gene is TRBD2 (6 bases). Trimming cost V 6 bases and J 4 bases, with 14 bases left between them. Germline V gives CDR1 DFQATT, CDR2 SNEGSKA (reference sequence). This CDR3 is built from 13 residues. The CDR3 nucleotides read TGCAGTGCGCCGGGACTTAGGGCAGATACGCAGTATTTT. Protein product: CSAPGLRADTQYF.

The rearrangement links TRBV12-5 to TRBJ2-4; no clear D. The CDR3 totals 14 residues. Trimming stripped 6 bases from V and 1 base from J, with 10 bases between. Germline V gives CDR1 LGHNT, CDR2 FRNRAP. DNA for the CDR3: TGTGCTAGTGGCCAGGTGGGGGCCAAAAACATTCAGTACTTC. Protein product: CASGQVGAKNIQYF.

V is TRBV2 and J is TRBJ2-4, with TRBD1 matching 8 bases. This CDR3 spans 16 amino acids. Germline CDR1 and CDR2: SNHLY and FYNNEI. The V segment lost 9 bases and the J segment 0 bases; nucleotides outside the gene matches: 10. CDR3 DNA sequence: TGTGCCAGTACCGTAGGGACAGGATTAGCCAAAAACATTCAGTACTTC. Translated, it gives CASTVGTGLAKNIQYF.

The chain's CDR3 is CASRDRLSGRAIETQYF. For the CDR3, the DNA is TGTGCCAGCAGGGATCGGCTTAGCGGGAGGGCCATAGAGACCCAGTACTTC. The chain carries TRBV3-1 and TRBJ2-5; 11 nucleotides match TRBD2. The CDR3 is 17 residues long. V lost 6 bases, J lost 4 bases, and 13 bases stayed unmatched. CDR1 LGHDT and CDR2 YNNKEL come from the germline V gene (reference sequence).

V usage is TRBV6-5 and J usage is TRBJ2-3; perhaps TRBD2 as D (6 bases). Between the trimmed V and J ends, which lost 6 bases and 4 bases, there was a span of 11 bases. Germline CDR1 and CDR2: MNHEY and SVGAGI. This CDR3 region has 13 residues. This chain's CDR3 is CASSILASDTQYF. The CDR3 region has the DNA TGTGCCAGCAGCATACTAGCTTCAGATACGCAGTATTTT.

This clonotype appeared a single time. J is TRBJ2-4 and V is TRBV20-1; possibly TRBD2 for D (5 bases). Gene TRBJ2-7 matches the end of the DNA better, so the J call may be wrong. CDR3 length: 15 residues. Germline V gives CDR1 DFQATT, CDR2 SNEGSKA (reference sequence). The CDR3 region has the DNA TGCAGTGCCACGCAGCTAGCCGGGTCCTCCTACGAGCAGTACTTC. Protein product: CSATQLAGSSYEQYF.